This T cell receptor beta chain was retrieved from a study of blood T cell repertoires in COVID-19. For the study at large: Nucleic acid was either cDNA or gDNA, and it came from T cells, B-cell-depleted T cells, or PBMCs.

As to this clone: In the same sample, other DNA sequences code for this CDR3.

CDR1 and CDR2 (germline): SQVTM, ANQGSEA. Trimming took off 3 bases at V and 4 bases at J, with 9 bases between the two ends. The CDR3 contains 12 residues. Original data processing: Amplification with reference gene primers provided the estimates of nucleated cell counts. Sequencing was performed with immunoSEQ multiplex PCR; in TCRdb, only in-frame clones are kept and a portion is missing. V and J calls and clone size are given by that table; D and trimming were obtained from the DNA. This sample has approximately 410,000 clones; roughly 90% occur once, and the top ten carry about 1.5%. This clonotype was obtained from a woman under 40 with active or convalescent COVID-19. The chain links TRBV29-1 to TRBJ1-2, with D possibly matching TRBD1 (6 bases). Sequencing used peripheral blood. CDR3 in amino acids: CSVDSGAYGYTF. CDR3 nucleotides: TGCAGCGTTGACTCAGGGGCCTATGGCTACACCTTC.